One sample yielded the 26 T cell receptor beta chains listed below, sequenced in a study of PD-L1 blockade in urothelial cancer. Using immunoSEQ multiplex PCR, the repertoire was profiled, and TCRdb retains in-frame clones only, with some absent. The data show approximately 100,000 clones, around 85% seen once. Sequencing was performed on PBMCs, taken around atezolizumab (anti-PD-L1) treatment. The receptors were gathered from a man between 45 and 60 years old with urothelial cancer.

The V and J genes are TRBV28 and TRBJ2-7; the match to TRBD2 covers 8 bases. This CDR3 is built from 15 residues. V gave up 7 bases and J gave up 0 bases; unmatched junction bases: 8. Germline V gene data show CDR1 as MDHEN and CDR2 as SYDVKM. As DNA, the CDR3 is TGTGCCAGCACTCTTAGCGGGGTGAGCTCCTACGAGCAGTACTTC. Its protein product is CASTLSGVSSYEQYF.

V gene TRBV6-1 combines with J gene TRBJ2-1; D unclear. The V and J ends lost 2 bases and 3 bases respectively, with 14 bases between them. Germline assignment: CDR1 MNHNS and CDR2 SASEGT. This CDR3 spans 16 amino acids. CDR3 amino acids: CASSEWYVSVYNEQFF. The CDR3 coding sequence is TGTGCCAGCAGTGAATGGTACGTTAGTGTCTACAATGAGCAGTTCTTC.

This clone appeared once. The chain links TRBV7-2 to TRBJ2-7, with 12 bases that match TRBD2. CDR3 length: 17 residues. The germline V gene encodes CDR1 SGHTA and CDR2 FQGNSA. J lost 5 bases, V lost 2 bases, and 10 bases had no gene match. The CDR3 sequence is CASSLIFSGLAGHEQYF. CDR3 bases: TGTGCCAGCAGCTTAATCTTTTCGGGACTAGCGGGCCACGAGCAGTACTTC.

The chain combines TRBV28 with TRBJ1-1, with TRBD1 identical over 7 bases. Germline trimming cut 8 bases from V and 3 bases from J; bases unmatched to any gene: 0. The germline V gene has CDR1 MDHEN and CDR2 SYDVKM. The CDR3 is 11 amino acids. CDR3: CASGTDTEAFF. The CDR3 DNA reads as TGTGCCAGCGGGACAGACACTGAAGCTTTCTTT.

The chain recombines TRBV6-5 with TRBJ2-7; TRBD2 matches at 11 bases. Germline CDR1 MNHEY, CDR2 SVGAGI. Trimming removed 6 bases from V and 5 bases from J; junction bases left unmatched: 9. The CDR3 is made up of 15 amino acids. The CDR3 is CASRTTSGSLNEQYF. Here the CDR3 DNA reads TGTGCCAGCAGGACCACTAGCGGGAGTTTGAACGAGCAGTACTTC.

The chain employs TRBV5-1 and TRBJ2-1; D uncertain. The germline V gene encodes CDR1 SGHRS and CDR2 YFSETQ. V was clipped by 2 bases and J by 5 bases, with 11 bases between them. The CDR3 spans 14 residues. CDR3 nucleotides: TGCGCCAGCAGCTTTCTAGAAGGTGACAATGAGCAGTTCTTC. This gives the protein CASSFLEGDNEQFF.

As DNA, the CDR3 is TGCAGCGTTGTTTTGGGCGGGAGGGCCCATGAGCAGTTCTTC. Amino acid sequence: CSVVLGGRAHEQFF. The V gene is TRBV29-1, the J gene TRBJ2-1; 9 positions agree with TRBD2. The CDR3 runs 14 residues. The V gene end was trimmed by 4 bases and the J gene end by 8 bases; junction bases not matched to a gene: 9. CDR1 and CDR2 (germline): SQVTM, ANQGSEA.

A remark on this clone: An end of the junction does not agree with germline; a read error may underlie this. The chain combines TRBV5-4 with TRBJ2-1; possible D gene TRBD2, 7 bases. The CDR3 has 15 amino acids. Looked up from germline, CDR1 is SGHNT and CDR2 is YYREEE (reference sequence). The CDR3 loop is CASSSVWGGHNEQLF. The CDR3, as DNA: TGTGCCAGCAGCTCCGTTTGGGGGGGGCACAATGAGCAGCTCTTC.

The chain recombines TRBV9 with TRBJ1-2, with D tentatively TRBD1 (6 bases). This CDR3 contains 15 residues. V was shortened by 0 bases and J by 8 bases, with 17 bases between the two germline ends. CDR1 is SGDLS, CDR2 YYNGEE, per germline. CDR3 nucleotides: TGTGCCAGCAGCGTAGCCGGTTGGGGGGGGCAAGGCTACACCTTC. It specifies CASSVAGWGGQGYTF.

This clone occurred many times. The chain uses TRBV9 and TRBJ1-1; D possibly corresponds to TRBD1 (5 bases). Looked up from germline, CDR1 is SGDLS and CDR2 is YYNGEE. Trimming removed 3 bases at V and 6 bases at J, with 12 bases between. The CDR3 consists of 13 residues. Here the CDR3 DNA reads TGTGCCAGCAGCGCTCAGACAGTTTCTGAAGCTTTCTTT. This translates into CASSAQTVSEAFF.

The rearrangement joins TRBV10-3 to TRBJ1-2; TRBD1 aligns across 8 bases. The J segment lost 7 bases and the V segment lost 4 bases, leaving 5 bases of the junction unmatched. From germline, CDR1 is ENHRY and CDR2 SYGVKD. This CDR3 comprises 13 residues. The DNA of the CDR3 is TGTGCCATCAGTGGGCAGGGGGCGCTTGGCTACACCTTC. Translation: CAISGQGALGYTF.

The chain carries TRBV6-1 and TRBJ2-7; possibly TRBD1 for D (6 bases). Germline V gene lookup returns CDR1 MNHNS and CDR2 SASEGT. The CDR3 loop spans 13 amino acids. The germline V and J ends were trimmed by 7 bases and 6 bases, with 16 bases remaining between them. The CDR3 protein is CASKGVRDSEQYF. In nucleotides, the CDR3 is TGTGCCAGCAAGGGGGTACGGGATTCCGAGCAGTACTTC.

The CDR3, as DNA: TGTGCCAGCAGTCCCCGGGACAGGCTGAACACTGAAGCTTTCTTT. This encodes CASSPRDRLNTEAFF. The chain is built from TRBV6-6 and TRBJ1-1; 8 nucleotides agree with TRBD1. The trim removed 5 bases at V and 0 bases at J, leaving 5 bases unmatched. CDR3 length equals 15 residues. Per the germline V gene, CDR1 is MNHNY and CDR2 is SVGAGI (reference sequence).

This sequence joins TRBV5-1 and TRBJ2-5; possibly TRBD2 for D (6 bases). Trimming cost V 4 bases and J 2 bases, with 12 bases left between them. The CDR3 sequence is 14 residues long. CDR1 and CDR2 from the germline V gene are SGHRS and YFSETQ. The CDR3 loop reads CASSRVAGQETQYF. The CDR3 DNA reads TGCGCCAGCAGCCGCGTGGCGGGACAAGAGACCCAGTACTTC.

V is TRBV6-5 and J is TRBJ2-7; the D gene is possibly TRBD2 (6 bases). Trimming stripped 6 bases from V and 4 bases from J, with 16 bases between. The CDR3 runs 14 residues. Germline V lookup: CDR1 MNHEY, CDR2 SVGAGI. The CDR3 reads CASSPLGGWYEQYF. The DNA for the CDR3 is TGTGCCAGCAGCCCACTGGGGGGATGGTACGAGCAGTACTTC.

This chain joins TRBV10-3 and TRBJ2-3; TRBD1 is a possible D gene (6 bases). Trimming pared 10 bases from V and 1 base from J, leaving 15 bases between. The CDR3 sequence is 14 residues long. Looked up from germline, CDR1 is ENHRY and CDR2 is SYGVKD. CDR3 in DNA: TGTGCCAGCGCCGACAGGCCCGGCACAGATACGCAGTATTTT. The encoded protein is CASADRPGTDTQYF.

This clone was seen once. The V gene is TRBV6-6, the J gene TRBJ2-7; a weak D match, TRBD1 (6 bases). Trimming cost V 5 bases and J 5 bases, with 13 bases left between them. The germline gives CDR1 MNHNY, CDR2 SVGAGI (reference sequence). The CDR3 spans 13 residues. CDR3 coding DNA: TGTGCCAGCAGTGGCACAGGGTTCCACGAGCAGTACTTC. This gives the protein CASSGTGFHEQYF.

This chain uses TRBV18 with TRBJ2-7, with 8 bases lining up with TRBD1. V shed 10 bases, J shed 0 bases, and the junction held 8 bases outside the gene matches. This CDR3 comprises 14 residues. Germline V CDR1 and CDR2: KGHSH, LQKENI. The CDR3 loop reads CATSTQGGSYEQYF. The CDR3 nucleotides are TGTGCCACCTCGACACAGGGGGGCTCCTACGAGCAGTACTTC.

The chain recombines TRBV10-1 with TRBJ1-3; perhaps TRBD1 as D (6 bases). Germline lookup yields CDR1 WNHNN and CDR2 SYGVQD (reference sequence). The CDR3 runs to 16 residues. V lost 2 bases to trimming and J lost 0 bases, with 11 bases between them. The CDR3 region is CASSEGQPSSGNTIYF. DNA for the CDR3: TGCGCCAGCAGTGAGGGACAGCCAAGCTCTGGAAACACCATATATTTT.

The gene calls are TRBV6-5 and TRBJ2-7; tentative D call: TRBD1 (6 bases). The CDR3 is made up of 13 amino acids. The germline V and J ends were trimmed by 2 bases and 6 bases, with 11 bases remaining between them. Looked up from germline, CDR1 is MNHEY and CDR2 is SVGAGI. CDR3 protein: CASSYTLGGEQYF. DNA for the CDR3: TGTGCCAGCAGTTACACCTTAGGGGGCGAGCAGTACTTC.

This chain uses TRBV18 with TRBJ2-5; 10 bases agree with TRBD2. The junction had 8 bases not matched to a gene; V was cut back by 3 bases and J by 1 base. The CDR3 loop spans 17 amino acids. The germline V gene has CDR1 KGHSH and CDR2 LQKENI. CDR3 DNA sequence: TGTGCCAGCTCACCGGGCTACCTAGCGGGGGTCCAAGAGACCCAGTACTTC. This encodes CASSPGYLAGVQETQYF.

As DNA, the CDR3 is TGTGCCAGCAGCGAGACTAGCAGCTACGAGCAGTACTTC. It yields the protein CASSETSSYEQYF. The rearrangement links TRBV11-3 to TRBJ2-7; TRBD2 matches at 7 bases. Germline V gene data show CDR1 as SGHNT and CDR2 as YENEEA. This CDR3 region has 13 residues. The junction had 4 bases not matched to a gene; V was cut back by 5 bases and J by 3 bases. Filled out from reference TRBV11-3 and TRBJ2-7, the complete variable domain reads EAGVVQSPRYKIIEKKQPVAFWCNPISGHNTLYWYLQNLGQGPELLIRYENEEAVDDSQLPKDRFSAERLKGVDSTLKIQPAELGDSAVYLCASSETSSYEQYFGPGTRLTVT.

This rearrangement joins TRBV7-2 to TRBJ2-7, with D unresolved. The CDR3 totals 14 residues. Germline lookup yields CDR1 SGHTA and CDR2 FQGNSA. V was pared by 0 bases and J by 4 bases, with 10 bases between. The CDR3 DNA reads TGTGCCAGCAGCTTAGCGCTAAACTCTTACGAGCAGTACTTC. It encodes CASSLALNSYEQYF.

The genes are TRBV18 and TRBJ1-5; 7 positions agree with TRBD1. V trimming: 5 bases; J trimming: 4 bases; junction bases outside the gene matches: 2. Germline CDR1 KGHSH, CDR2 LQKENI. CDR3 length: 13 amino acids. CDR3 region: CASSGDRNQPQHF. The CDR3 nucleotides are TGTGCCAGCTCAGGGGACAGAAATCAGCCCCAGCATTTT. Together with reference TRBV18 and TRBJ1-5, the CDR3 gives the full variable domain: NAGVMQNPRHLVRRRGQEARLRCSPMKGHSHVYWYRQLPEEGLKFMVYLQKENIIDESGMPKERFSAEFPKEGPSILRIQQVVRGDSAAYFCASSGDRNQPQHFGDGTRLSIL.

V is TRBV6-1 and J is TRBJ2-1; D possibly corresponds to TRBD2 (6 bases). The ends were cut back, 4 bases at V and 4 bases at J, with 14 bases in the middle. Germline V CDR1 and CDR2: MNHNS, SASEGT. CDR3 length equals 15 residues. CDR3 sequence reads: CASSVTPGGYNEQFF. CDR3 sequence (DNA): TGTGCCAGCAGTGTAACACCCGGAGGGTACAATGAGCAGTTCTTC.

The J gene is TRBJ2-5, the V gene TRBV5-6; 10 positions match TRBD2. The V and J ends lost 4 bases and 1 base, in that order; junction bases with no gene match: 7. Germline assignment: CDR1 SGHDT and CDR2 YYEEEE. This CDR3 is built from 16 residues. As DNA, the CDR3 is TGTGCCAGCAGCCTCTGGACTAGCGGTTCCCAAGAGACCCAGTACTTC. It yields the protein CASSLWTSGSQETQYF.